This TCR beta chain was observed in a study of memory CD4+ T cells and cytomegalovirus serostatus. In the study overall: Of the healthy Belgian adults, several were CMV seropositive and approximately 25 seronegative.

Note on this clone: Its antigen is currently unknown.

This CDR3 is 13 amino acids long. CDR1 is MNHEY and CDR2 is SMNVEV in the germline V gene (reference sequence). The germline V and J ends were trimmed by 7 bases and 1 base, with 10 bases remaining between them. Overall study findings and caveats: Median bootstrapped AUC for CMV status was about 0.94 originally, approximately 0.91 US-trained. CD4+ memory repertoires contained 67 of 164 reported CMV TCRbeta sequences.

Single viable CD3+CD4+CD8-CD45RO+ cells were sorted as the memory CD4+ T cells. Some clones are missing from TCRdb's copy, which holds only in-frame ones; the method was immunoSEQ multiplex PCR. The sample yields roughly 28,000 clones, more than 70% seen once. The specimen was memory CD4+ T cells from blood. This sequence originates from an adult in good health and CMV-seronegative. The chain combines TRBV27 with TRBJ1-1; D not certain. The CDR3 DNA is TGTGCCAGCATTAGACGGGGGAACACTGAAGCTTTCTTT. Protein product: CASIRRGNTEAFF.